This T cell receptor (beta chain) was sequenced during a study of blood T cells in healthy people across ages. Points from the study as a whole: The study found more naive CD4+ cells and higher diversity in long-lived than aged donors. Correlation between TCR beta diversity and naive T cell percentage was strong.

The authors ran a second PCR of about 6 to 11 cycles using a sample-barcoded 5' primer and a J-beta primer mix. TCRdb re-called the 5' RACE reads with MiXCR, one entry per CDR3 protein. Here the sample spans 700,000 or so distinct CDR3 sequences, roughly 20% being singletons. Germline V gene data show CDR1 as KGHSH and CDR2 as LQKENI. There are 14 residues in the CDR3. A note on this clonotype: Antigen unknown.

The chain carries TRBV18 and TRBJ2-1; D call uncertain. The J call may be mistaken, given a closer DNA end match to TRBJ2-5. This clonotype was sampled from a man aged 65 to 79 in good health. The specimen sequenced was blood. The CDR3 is CASSPSGHRETQYF. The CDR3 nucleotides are TGTGCCAGCTCACCAAGTGGGCATAGAGAGACCCAGTACTTC.